The rows below give T cell receptor beta chains drawn from one sample of a study of early T cells in non-severe SARS-CoV-2 infection. Via MiXCR, TCRdb re-called the 5' RACE reads, giving one row per CDR3 protein. This table holds about 110,000 distinct CDR3 sequences, around 12% found once. The material was whole blood, obtained at baseline. Every receptor here comes from an adult who was a healthcare worker with PCR-confirmed SARS-CoV-2 infection or an uninfected control (not recorded which). Each CDR3 is given with its conserved first and last residue. Fields, in order: clone size, J gene, V gene, D gene, CDR3 protein, CDR3 DNA. A D gene is named only where the DNA matches it firmly. Clone sizes are given selectively: once, few, many, or a class where the clone is expanded.

>many|TRBJ1-2|TRBV24-1|TRBD1
CATSDPGQANYGYTF
TGTGCCACCAGTGATCCGGGACAGGCAAACTATGGCTACACCTTC
>-|TRBJ1-2|TRBV5-1|TRBD1
CASSPVTGGGYGYTF
TGCGCCAGCAGCCCGGTTACAGGGGGCGGTTATGGCTACACCTTC
>few|TRBJ2-7|TRBV19|TRBD2
CASSLTSGRYEQYF
TGTGCCAGTAGTTTGACTAGCGGGAGATACGAGCAGTACTTC
>few|TRBJ1-2|TRBV4-1|-
CASSQAGQTYGYTF
TGCGCCAGCAGCCAAGCCGGACAGACCTATGGCTACACCTTC
>-|TRBJ1-1|TRBV6-2/TRBV6-3|-
CASSYLTRESAKAFF
TGTGCCAGCAGTTACCTGACAAGGGAATCCGCGAAAGCTTTCTTT
>few|TRBJ2-2|TRBV12-3/TRBV12-4|-
CASSSYGTGELFF
TGTGCCAGCAGTTCCTATGGGACCGGGGAGCTGTTTTTT
>many|TRBJ2-1|TRBV30|TRBD2
CAWAKAGGNEQFF
TGTGCCTGGGCTAAAGCGGGGGGTAATGAGCAGTTCTTC
>few|TRBJ1-1|TRBV12-3/TRBV12-4|-
CASSFLGDTEAFF
TGTGCCAGCAGCTTCTTAGGGGACACTGAAGCTTTCTTT
>-|TRBJ2-3|TRBV5-1|-
CASSELARSTDTQYF
TGCGCCAGCAGCGAGCTAGCCCGCAGCACAGATACGCAGTATTTT
>few|TRBJ1-6|TRBV27|-
CASSYRTVENSPLHF
TGTGCCAGCAGCTACAGGACAGTGGAGAATTCACCCCTCCACTTT
>-|TRBJ2-3|TRBV7-6|TRBD1
CASSSRTGFTDTQYF
TGTGCCAGCAGCTCTCGGACAGGATTCACAGATACGCAGTATTTT
>-|TRBJ1-2|TRBV5-4|-
CASSPGSLRYGYTF
TGTGCCAGCAGCCCTGGGTCCTTGCGTTATGGCTACACCTTC
>-|TRBJ2-2|TRBV24-1|TRBD2
CATRDGTSVNTGELFF
TGTGCCACCAGAGACGGGACTAGCGTGAACACCGGGGAGCTGTTTTTT
>few|TRBJ1-1|TRBV7-3|-
CASSSSTVGNTEAFF
TGTGCCAGCAGCTCATCGACAGTCGGGAACACTGAAGCTTTCTTT
>-|TRBJ2-5|TRBV7-3|-
CASSLTREETQYF
TGTGCCAGCAGCTTAACTAGAGAAGAGACCCAGTACTTC
>-|TRBJ2-7|TRBV28|-
CASSSYTAGTYEQYF
TGTGCCAGCAGTTCATATACGGCGGGAACCTACGAGCAGTACTTC
>-|TRBJ2-2|TRBV6-5|TRBD1
CASSYSSPGQGAGTGELFF
TGTGCCAGCAGTTACTCATCCCCGGGACAGGGGGCCGGCACCGGGGAGCTGTTTTTT
>-|TRBJ2-7|TRBV2|TRBD2
CASSGQAGGHEQYF
TGTGCCAGCAGTGGGCAAGCGGGAGGGCACGAGCAGTACTTC
>-|TRBJ2-1|TRBV6-6|TRBD2
CASSISGASYNEQFF
TGTGCCAGCAGCATTAGCGGGGCCTCCTACAATGAGCAGTTCTTC
>few|TRBJ2-1|TRBV9|-
CASSVAPSGREQFF
TGTGCCAGCAGCGTAGCCCCTTCAGGGCGCGAGCAGTTCTTC
>-|TRBJ2-7|TRBV5-5|TRBD2
CASSPSSGDYEQYF
TGTGCCAGCAGCCCATCTAGCGGGGACTACGAGCAGTACTTC
>-|TRBJ2-3|TRBV30|-
CAWGTDTQYF
TGTGCCTGGGGGACAGATACGCAGTATTTT
>few|TRBJ1-2|TRBV6-1|-
CASNLQVNYGYTF
TGTGCCAGTAATCTACAGGTTAACTATGGCTACACCTTC
>-|TRBJ2-1|TRBV5-1|-
CASSPGDRDEQFF
TGCGCCAGCAGCCCCGGGGACCGGGATGAGCAGTTCTTC
>many|TRBJ1-2|TRBV28|TRBD1
CASSPPGTGYGGNYGYTF
TGTGCCAGCAGTCCCCCCGGGACAGGGTACGGGGGCAACTATGGCTACACCTTC
>few|TRBJ2-2|TRBV6-5|TRBD1
CASSYQGASTGELFF
TGTGCCAGCAGTTACCAGGGGGCGAGCACCGGGGAGCTGTTTTTT
>-|TRBJ1-6|TRBV7-9|-
CASSLKVTGGVDSPLHF
TGTGCCAGCAGCTTAAAAGTAACAGGAGGAGTGGATTCACCCCTCCACTTT
>few|TRBJ2-1|TRBV5-1|-
CASREPSYNEQFF
TGCGCCAGCAGGGAGCCGTCCTACAATGAGCAGTTCTTC
>-|TRBJ2-5|TRBV28|-
CASSEETQYF
TGTGCCAGCAGTGAAGAGACCCAGTACTTC
>few|TRBJ1-2|TRBV6-2/TRBV6-3|-
CASKRSGERGYGYTF
TGTGCCAGCAAACGATCGGGAGAAAGGGGCTATGGCTACACCTTC
>few|TRBJ1-2|TRBV6-4|-
CASSSSGGGYTF
TGTGCCAGCAGTTCATCAGGTGGAGGCTACACCTTC
>-|TRBJ1-5|TRBV5-5|TRBD1
CASSPDRVQPQHF
TGTGCCAGCAGCCCCGACAGGGTGCAGCCCCAGCATTTT
>few|TRBJ2-7|TRBV27|-
CASSFEAGPHEQYF
TGTGCCAGCAGTTTTGAGGCAGGGCCCCACGAGCAGTACTTC
>few|TRBJ2-1|TRBV12-3/TRBV12-4|TRBD2
CASRPGTSGNEQFF
TGTGCCAGCAGGCCAGGGACTAGCGGCAATGAGCAGTTCTTC
>-|TRBJ1-2|TRBV20-1|-
CSAVKYGYTF
TGCAGTGCTGTTAAATATGGCTACACCTTC
>many|TRBJ2-5|TRBV3-1|TRBD1
CASSQDGQGRETQYF
TGTGCCAGCAGCCAAGATGGACAGGGTCGAGAGACCCAGTACTTC
>-|TRBJ2-7|TRBV12-3/TRBV12-4|-
CASSFSDYEQYF
TGTGCCAGCAGTTTCAGCGACTACGAGCAGTACTTC
>few|TRBJ1-1|TRBV3-1|-
CASSQGFGGDTEAFF
TGTGCCAGCAGCCAAGGGTTTGGGGGAGATACTGAAGCTTTCTTT
>-|TRBJ1-1|TRBV10-2|-
CASTAGQRVTEAFF
TGCGCCAGCACGGCGGGACAACGGGTCACTGAAGCTTTCTTT
>many|TRBJ1-6|TRBV20-1|-
CSARAEVPKISPLHF
TGCAGTGCTAGAGCAGAAGTTCCCAAAATTTCACCCCTCCACTTT
>-|TRBJ2-3|TRBV29-1|TRBD1
CSVGGQGIRDTQYF
TGCAGCGTTGGCGGACAGGGGATCAGAGATACGCAGTATTTT
>few|TRBJ1-1|TRBV20-1|-
CSASWGILPDGAFF
TGCAGTGCGTCTTGGGGGATTCTGCCGGATGGAGCTTTCTTT
>many|TRBJ1-6|TRBV5-4|TRBD1
CASSRGQGNSPLHF
TGTGCCAGCAGCAGGGGACAGGGGAATTCACCCCTCCACTTT
>-|TRBJ2-1|TRBV5-1|TRBD2
CASSFRTSGRNEQFF
TGCGCCAGCAGCTTTCGGACTAGCGGGAGGAATGAGCAGTTCTTC
>-|TRBJ2-7|TRBV12-3/TRBV12-4|-
CASREHYEQYF
TGTGCCAGCAGGGAGCATTACGAGCAGTACTTC
>many|TRBJ1-1|TRBV7-9|TRBD1
CASSLVKGAEAFF
TGTGCCAGCAGCTTAGTGAAGGGGGCCGAAGCTTTCTTT
>many|TRBJ1-6|TRBV5-4|-
CASSLLIIPGAIGSPLHF
TGTGCCAGCAGCTTGCTCATCATACCGGGGGCTATAGGCTCACCCCTCCACTTT
>few|TRBJ2-3|TRBV11-2|-
CASSSRDSPRTQYF
TGTGCCAGCAGCTCCCGGGACTCACCACGTACGCAGTATTTT
>few|TRBJ2-7|TRBV3-1|TRBD1
CASSRGDRGIKQYF
TGTGCCAGCAGTCGTGGGGACAGAGGCATCAAGCAGTACTTC
>-|TRBJ2-3|TRBV9|-
CASSVAQSADTQYF
TGTGCCAGCAGCGTGGCCCAGAGCGCAGATACGCAGTATTTT
>few|TRBJ1-6|TRBV6-1|-
CASSIRTASPLHF
TGTGCCAGCAGTATCCGGACAGCGTCACCCCTCCACTTT